These 32 T cell receptor beta chains share one sample of origin, sequenced in a study of T cells in tuberculosis. The time point was: new active TB diagnosis, blood taken before or within 7 days of starting treatment. Repertoires were generated with immunoSEQ multiplex PCR, while TCRdb's copy carries only in-frame clones and drops some. The table shows around 35,000 clones, with around 93% occurring only once. The input for sequencing was PBMCs, taken at tuberculosis diagnosis. These receptors all come from an adult with tuberculosis.

The rearrangement joins TRBV28 to TRBJ1-4; TRBD1 matches 9 bases. The CDR3 covers 12 residues. Germline V gives CDR1 MDHEN, CDR2 SYDVKM. Trimming took 6 bases from V and 15 from J; bases not matched to a gene: 8. CDR3 sequence: CASSLLGDRVFF. The CDR3, as DNA: TGTGCCAGCAGCCTACTAGGGGACAGGGTGTTTTTT.

This clone was recorded only once. The chain combines TRBV4-1 with TRBJ1-5; TRBD1 might be the D (6 bases). The germline CDR1 and CDR2 sequences are MGHRA and YSYEKL. Trimming took off 1 base at V and 3 bases at J, with 19 bases between the two ends. The CDR3 sequence is 18 residues long. Written as DNA, the CDR3 is TGCGCCAGCAGCCAAGCCGGGTGGGGCACAGGGTCCAATCAGCCCCAGCATTTT. It yields the protein CASSQAGWGTGSNQPQHF.

The chain uses TRBV30 and TRBJ2-1; 9 bases match TRBD1. CDR1 is GTSNPN and CDR2 is SVGIG in the germline V gene (reference sequence). J lost 7 bases, V lost 4 bases, and 8 bases had no gene match. This CDR3 comprises 14 residues. DNA for the CDR3: TGTGCCTGGAACCACAGGGGGCTTGTGAATGAGCAGTTCTTC. The encoded protein is CAWNHRGLVNEQFF.

V is TRBV30 and J is TRBJ2-7, with D unclear. Looked up from germline, CDR1 is GTSNPN and CDR2 is SVGIG (reference sequence). The CDR3 loop spans 14 amino acids. Trimming removed 6 bases from V and 0 bases from J, with 15 bases in between. The CDR3 loop is CACNPQPGSYEQYF. The CDR3 DNA follows: TGTGCCTGTAACCCCCAACCGGGCTCCTACGAGCAGTACTTC.

This sequence joins TRBV10-2 and TRBJ2-3; D may be TRBD2 (6 bases). V gave up 7 bases and J gave up 3 bases, with 14 bases separating them. Germline lookup yields CDR1 WSHSY and CDR2 SAAADI. This CDR3 contains 14 residues. CDR3 bases: TGCGCCAGCACGACTAGTAGAAGTACAGATACGCAGTATTTT. This codes for CASTTSRSTDTQYF.

Here the CDR3 reads CASSGRSGANVLTF. The CDR3 DNA is TGTGCCAGCAGTGGCCGGTCTGGGGCCAACGTCCTGACTTTC. The rearrangement joins TRBV2 to TRBJ2-6; no clear D. CDR1 is SNHLY and CDR2 is FYNNEI in the germline V gene. The V end lost 4 bases, the J end lost 1 base, and 5 bases lay between the germline ends. This CDR3 has 14 residues.

This clone was observed once. V usage is TRBV30 and J usage is TRBJ1-5, with 9 bases that match TRBD1. The CDR3 is 15 residues long. Germline V gene lookup returns CDR1 GTSNPN and CDR2 SVGIG (reference sequence). The V segment lost 2 bases and the J segment 7 bases; nucleotides outside the gene matches: 9. The CDR3 region is CAWSPGTGIGQPQHF. The CDR3 DNA sequence: TGTGCCTGGAGTCCCGGGACAGGGATCGGACAGCCCCAGCATTTT. Looking up the rest from reference TRBV30 and TRBJ1-5 gives the full variable domain: SQTIHQWPATLVQPVGSPLSLECTVEGTSNPNLYWYRQAAGRGLQLLFYSVGIGQISSEVPQNLSASRPQDRQFILSSKKLLLSDSGFYLCAWSPGTGIGQPQHFGDGTRLSIL.

This chain links TRBV29-1 with TRBJ2-3; perhaps TRBD1 as D (5 bases). The CDR3 totals 12 residues. In germline, CDR1 is SQVTM, CDR2 ANQGSEA. The V and J ends lost 2 bases and 7 bases respectively, with 10 bases between them. CDR3 sequence: CSVEPDRNTQYF. The CDR3 nucleotides read TGCAGCGTTGAACCCGACAGAAATACGCAGTATTTT.

The V call is TRBV28, the J call TRBJ2-6, with a tentative D call TRBD1 (5 bases). Trimming cost V 5 bases and J 4 bases, with 12 bases left between them. The CDR3 spans 15 residues. CDR1 and CDR2 from the germline V gene are MDHEN and SYDVKM. This CDR3 is CASSPSPGGANVLTF. The CDR3 DNA is TGTGCCAGCAGTCCGAGTCCAGGGGGGGCCAACGTCCTGACTTTC.

V and J are TRBV5-6 and TRBJ2-7, with 9 nucleotides matching TRBD1. The CDR3 is 16 amino acids. CDR1 is SGHDT, CDR2 YYEEEE, per germline. J lost 3 bases, V lost 2 bases, and 9 bases had no gene match. The CDR3 loop reads CASSFLIRDRDYEQYF. CDR3 coding DNA: TGTGCCAGCAGCTTTTTAATCCGGGACAGGGACTACGAGCAGTACTTC.

The chain couples TRBV6-1 to TRBJ2-5; TRBD2 matches at 12 bases. This CDR3 comprises 17 residues. After removal of 0 bases from V and 5 bases from J, the junction contained 7 bases not matched to a gene. Germline V gene lookup returns CDR1 MNHNS and CDR2 SASEGT. Here the CDR3 reads CASSEALVLAGGETQYF. CDR3 coding DNA: TGTGCCAGCAGTGAAGCTTTAGTTCTAGCGGGGGGGGAGACCCAGTACTTC.

The rearrangement uses TRBV9 and TRBJ2-1, with 9 bases aligning to TRBD2. Germline V gene sequence: CDR1 SGDLS, CDR2 YYNGEE. V lost 0 bases and J lost 4; bases outside the gene matches: 5. CDR3 length: 16 residues. The CDR3 DNA follows: TGTGCCAGCAGCGTAGCTGGTCTAGCGGGGTACAATGAGCAGTTCTTC. This encodes CASSVAGLAGYNEQFF. The variable domain in full, with the rest retrieved from reference TRBV9 and TRBJ2-1, is DSGVTQTPKHLITATGQRVTLRCSPRSGDLSVYWYQQSLDQGLQFLIQYYNGEERAKGNILERFSAQQFPDLHSELNLSSLELGDSALYFCASSVAGLAGYNEQFFGPGTRLTVL.

The V call is TRBV6-1, the J call TRBJ1-3; a possible D gene is TRBD1 (6 bases). CDR3 length equals 15 residues. Germline CDR1 is MNHNS and CDR2 is SASEGT. V was clipped by 5 bases and J by 0 bases, with 11 bases between them. For the CDR3, the DNA is TGTGCCAGCAGTCCACAGGGAAACTCTGGAAACACCATATATTTT. Encoded protein: CASSPQGNSGNTIYF.

The chain links TRBV27 to TRBJ1-5; D may be TRBD1 (6 bases). The V gene's germline CDR1 is MNHEY and CDR2 SMNVEV (reference sequence). V dropped 3 bases and J dropped 3 bases, with 36 bases sitting between them. The CDR3 has 23 amino acids. The CDR3 loop is CASSFERLGHGLPTFTDNQPQHF. CDR3 sequence (DNA): TGTGCCAGCAGTTTCGAAAGACTGGGACACGGCCTTCCGACTTTTACGGACAATCAGCCCCAGCATTTT.

The sample holds one count of this clone. The rearrangement uses TRBV4-3 and TRBJ2-7; tentatively, D is TRBD1 (6 bases). V was clipped by 1 base and J by 6 bases, with 13 bases between them. The CDR3 contains 14 residues. Germline CDR1 LGHNA, CDR2 YSLEER. The CDR3 loop reads CASSQGTARGEQYF. As DNA, the CDR3 is TGCGCCAGCAGCCAAGGGACAGCGAGGGGCGAGCAGTACTTC.

The genes are TRBV19 and TRBJ1-1; TRBD1 matches at 7 bases. V was clipped by 5 bases and J by 2 bases; unmatched bases: 5. CDR1 LNHDA and CDR2 SQIVND come from the germline V gene (reference sequence). The CDR3 contains 14 residues. DNA for the CDR3: TGTGCCAGTAGTTGGGACAGCCGAAACACTGAAGCTTTCTTT. Translated, it gives CASSWDSRNTEAFF.

The chain carries TRBV11-2 and TRBJ2-7, with D perhaps TRBD1 (6 bases). The CDR3 loop spans 14 amino acids. V dropped 5 bases and J dropped 4 bases, with 15 bases sitting between them. The germline CDR1 and CDR2 sequences are SGHAT and FQNNGV. Here the CDR3 reads CASSPAGTQYEQYF. CDR3 DNA: TGTGCCAGCAGCCCGGCCGGGACACAATACGAGCAGTACTTC.

The chain links TRBV10-1 to TRBJ2-2, with D perhaps TRBD1 (6 bases). V was cut by 7 bases and J by 6 bases, with 12 bases left in between. Germline V gene lookup returns CDR1 WNHNN and CDR2 SYGVQD (reference sequence). The CDR3 runs to 13 residues. CDR3 coding DNA: TGCGCCAGCAATCGGCAGGGGTCCGGGGAGCTGTTTTTT. Its translation: CASNRQGSGELFF.

The chain is built from TRBV7-2 and TRBJ2-1; D ambiguous. Trimming stripped 1 base from V and 7 bases from J, with 11 bases between. This CDR3 is 14 amino acids long. Germline V lookup: CDR1 SGHTA, CDR2 FQGNSA. CDR3 sequence reads: CASSLVSVTNEQFF. The CDR3 DNA reads as TGTGCCAGCAGCTTAGTTTCTGTTACAAATGAGCAGTTCTTC.

The chain links TRBV7-9 to TRBJ2-1; 8 bases match TRBD2. The trim removed 2 bases at V and 8 bases at J, leaving 8 bases unmatched. The CDR3 runs to 15 residues. CDR1 and CDR2 from the germline V gene are SEHNR and FQNEAQ (reference sequence). The CDR3 is CASSLKSGGCDEQFF. The CDR3 nucleotides read TGTGCCAGCAGCTTAAAAAGCGGGGGTTGCGATGAGCAGTTCTTC.

This rearrangement joins TRBV7-7 to TRBJ2-5; no definite D call. Germline V gene lookup returns CDR1 SSHAT and CDR2 FNYEAQ (reference sequence). The V end was cut by 4 bases, the J end by 5 bases, with 11 bases between. The length of the CDR3 is 13 residues. The CDR3 protein is CASSSNPGETQYF. The DNA of the CDR3 is TGTGCCAGCAGCTCCAACCCCGGGGAGACCCAGTACTTC.

In this sample, this clone turned up once. V usage is TRBV25-1 and J usage is TRBJ1-2; 7 bases map to TRBD1. V was clipped by 3 bases and J by 5 bases; unmatched bases: 9. CDR3 length: 15 residues. Germline V gene data show CDR1 as MGHDK and CDR2 as SYGVNS. The CDR3 loop reads CASSDPAGQTYGYTF. In nucleotides, the CDR3 is TGTGCCAGCAGTGACCCCGCGGGACAGACTTATGGCTACACCTTC.

The CDR3 DNA is TGTGCCAGCAGCAAGGGACTAGCGGGGGGGCGAGAGACCCAGTACTTC. Encoded protein: CASSKGLAGGRETQYF. The chain employs TRBV7-2 and TRBJ2-5; 16 nucleotides match TRBD2. V shed 5 bases and J 4 bases; nucleotides not matched to a gene: 4. CDR1 is SGHTA and CDR2 is FQGNSA in the germline V gene. The CDR3 is 16 residues long.

V is TRBV5-5 and J is TRBJ2-7, with 10 bases lining up with TRBD1. Germline V CDR1 and CDR2: SGHKS, YYEKEE (reference sequence). The CDR3 spans 13 residues. V lost 3 bases, J lost 3 bases, and 0 bases stayed unmatched. The CDR3, as DNA: TGTGCCAGCAGCTGGACAGGGGGCTACGAGCAGTACTTC. This encodes CASSWTGGYEQYF.

V is TRBV10-2 and J is TRBJ1-2; 10 bases match TRBD1. This CDR3 is built from 15 residues. Unmatched junction bases numbered 10, after V lost 4 bases and J lost 8 bases. Germline V lookup: CDR1 WSHSY, CDR2 SAAADI. CDR3 amino acids: CASSGKGTGVNGYTF. The CDR3 nucleotides read TGCGCCAGCAGTGGAAAAGGGACAGGGGTAAACGGCTACACCTTC.

This sequence joins TRBV30 and TRBJ1-2; the match to TRBD1 covers 7 bases. The germline CDR1 and CDR2 sequences are GTSNPN and SVGIG (reference sequence). The CDR3 extends over 17 amino acids. The V gene end was trimmed by 0 bases and the J gene end by 0 bases; junction bases not matched to a gene: 10. CDR3 sequence reads: CAWSVTGAATTNYGYTF. DNA of the CDR3: TGTGCCTGGAGTGTTACAGGGGCCGCAACCACTAACTATGGCTACACCTTC.

V is TRBV2 and J is TRBJ2-7; D possibly corresponds to TRBD2 (5 bases). This CDR3 has 13 amino acids. With 4 bases removed from V and 3 bases from J, the gap between germline ends came to 10 bases. Germline V lookup: CDR1 SNHLY, CDR2 FYNNEI. CDR3 DNA sequence: TGTGCCAGCAGTGCTGAGGGATACTACGAGCAGTACTTC. Translated: CASSAEGYYEQYF.

This sequence joins TRBV2 and TRBJ2-5, with TRBD1 matching over 7 bases. Germline V gene lookup returns CDR1 SNHLY and CDR2 FYNNEI. The CDR3 covers 13 residues. V shed 6 bases and J 3 bases; nucleotides not matched to a gene: 4. The CDR3 DNA reads as TGTGCCAGCAGCCGAACAGGGGAAGAGACCCAGTACTTC. Protein: CASSRTGEETQYF.

The CDR3 nucleotides read TGTGCCAGCAGCCATGGGACTAGCACTCTCTCCTACAATGAGCAGTTCTTC. Protein sequence: CASSHGTSTLSYNEQFF. V and J are TRBV4-2 and TRBJ2-1; 9 bases line up with TRBD2. Trimming removed 3 bases from V and 0 bases from J; junction bases left unmatched: 6. This CDR3 comprises 17 residues. Germline loops: CDR1 LGHNA, CDR2 YNFKEQ.

The chain recombines TRBV6-6 with TRBJ1-1; TRBD1 matches at 7 bases. Germline-derived CDR1 and CDR2 are MNHNY and SVGAGI (reference sequence). Unmatched junction bases numbered 0, after V lost 4 bases and J lost 1 base. This CDR3 has 13 residues. As DNA, the CDR3 is TGTGCCAGCAGTTGGGACAGGAACACTGAAGCTTTCTTT. It translates to CASSWDRNTEAFF.

This chain joins TRBV5-1 and TRBJ2-3; TRBD1 aligns across 8 bases. The CDR3 totals 14 residues. V dropped 3 bases and J dropped 5; count of bases not matched to a gene: 5. Germline V gene data show CDR1 as SGHRS and CDR2 as YFSETQ. The CDR3 protein is CASSWTGMGDTQYF. In nucleotides, the CDR3 is TGCGCCAGCAGCTGGACAGGGATGGGAGATACGCAGTATTTT. Complete variable domain (other parts from reference TRBV5-1 and TRBJ2-3): KAGVTQTPRYLIKTRGQQVTLSCSPISGHRSVSWYQQTPGQGLQFLFEYFSETQRNKGNFPGRFSGRQFSNSRSEMNVSTLELGDSALYLCASSWTGMGDTQYFGPGTRLTVL.

The J gene is TRBJ1-1, the V gene TRBV19, with D possibly matching TRBD1 (5 bases). Germline CDR1 reads LNHDA; CDR2 reads SQIVND (reference sequence). V was clipped by 6 bases and J by 2 bases, with 10 bases between them. This CDR3 region has 13 residues. The CDR3 nucleotides are TGTGCCAGTAGATGGGGCGGAAACACTGAAGCTTTCTTT. Protein product: CASRWGGNTEAFF. Supplemented by reference TRBV19 and TRBJ1-1, the full variable domain reads DGGITQSPKYLFRKEGQNVTLSCEQNLNHDAMYWYRQDPGQGLRLIYYSQIVNDFQKGDIAEGYSVSREKKESFPLTVTSAQKNPTAFYLCASRWGGNTEAFFGQGTRLTVV.